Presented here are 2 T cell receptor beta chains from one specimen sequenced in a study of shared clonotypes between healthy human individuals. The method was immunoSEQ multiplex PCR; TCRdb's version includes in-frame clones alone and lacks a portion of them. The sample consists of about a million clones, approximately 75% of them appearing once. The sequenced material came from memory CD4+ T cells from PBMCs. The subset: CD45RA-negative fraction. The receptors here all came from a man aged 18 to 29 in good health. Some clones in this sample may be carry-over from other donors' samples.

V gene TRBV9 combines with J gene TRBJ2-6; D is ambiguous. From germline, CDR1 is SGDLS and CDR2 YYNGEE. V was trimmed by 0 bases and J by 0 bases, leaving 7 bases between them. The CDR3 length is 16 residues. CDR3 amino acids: CASSVGTSSGANVLTF. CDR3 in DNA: TGTGCCAGCAGCGTAGGAACGAGCTCTGGGGCCAACGTCCTGACTTTC.

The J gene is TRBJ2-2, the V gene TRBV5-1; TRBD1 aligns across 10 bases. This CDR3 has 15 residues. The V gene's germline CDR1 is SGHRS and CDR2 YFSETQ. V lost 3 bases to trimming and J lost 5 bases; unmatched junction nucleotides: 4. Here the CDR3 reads CASSSRTGGTGELFF. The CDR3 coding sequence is TGCGCCAGCAGCTCCCGGACAGGGGGGACCGGGGAGCTGTTTTTT.